The present T cell receptor beta chain was sequenced within a study of human T cells and chemical hapten exposure (dated by TCRdb to about 2021). About the investigation overall: For sensitization, 2% DPC in acetone was applied to an approximately 2 cm by approximately 2 cm area of upper inner arm skin. Patient blood was sampled pre-sensitization (week 0) and at 2, 6 and about 24 weeks after DPC sensitization. The patient cohort, mostly female, included alopecia areata with under or over 50% scalp involvement, alopecia totalis and alopecia universalis. Patients additionally received weekly therapeutic DPC doses to the scalp throughout the roughly 26-week study period. Libraries were pooled for sequencing, and variation in per-sample TCR yields was attributed mainly to small differences in library volumes within the pool. Patch testing was performed on the upper back with Finn chambers containing 0.01% DPC, and the patch tests were scored after 6 days according to International Contact Dermatitis Research Group standards. Peripheral blood TCR repertoire changes were tracked in vivo in alopecia patients during primary and secondary sensitization to the hapten diphenylcyclopropenone (DPC). Blood for TCR sequencing was provided by twenty-nine alopecia patients at one to four time points (pre-sensitization, 2, 6 and 24 weeks).

Relative to germline, V is 0 bases shorter and J is 8 bases shorter, with 16 bases between their ends. The CDR3 numbers 15 residues from cysteine through phenylalanine. The DNA shown is the 45-base CDR3, in frame from base 1. The germline V gene (reference sequence) supplies CDR1 DFQATT and CDR2 SNEGSKA. The label giving this sample's time point can be read as: pre-sensitization, week 0. The treatment or condition label corresponds to: therapeutic diphenylcyclopropenone sensitization with weekly scalp DPC. At each patch-test visit, blood was drawn before the patch test was applied. To be eligible, patients had to be aged 18 to 70, diagnosed with alopecia and judged suitable for DPC therapy, while pregnant patients were excluded. Total RNA was isolated from unfractionated whole blood collected in Tempus Blood RNA tubes. Worth noting for this clonotype: The clone's antigen remains unknown. Within one base of it there is no much larger clone, and no base qualities were kept.

Paper-wide results and their limitations: After repeated subsampling, changes were observed in the strength of the expansion versus patch-test correlation and in the threshold at which the correlation became significant. Compared with pre-sensitization or healthy control sets, expanded TCRs formed significantly more large CDR3 similarity clusters, which is consistent with antigen-driven responses. No change with DPC sensitization was found in the number of TCRs above 1 in 1000 frequency, and no evidence of global repertoire structure alterations was found. All patients had alopecia, a presumed autoimmune disease, so their immune response might differ from that of healthy individuals. A positive correlation was found between the number of PT1 expanded TCRs and patch test score, with significance reached at thresholds 8, 16 and 32 but not 4.

Libraries came from RACE. Instrument used: NextSeq 500. Library preparation attached unique molecular identifiers to individual cDNA molecules for quantitative, reproducible TCR counting. Each blood RNA sample was used to sequence both TCR alpha and TCR beta chains. Per the authors' processing: Samples had a median of roughly 98,000 TCRs, with a range from about 23,224 to 750,000. V, J and CDR3 annotation of the TCR reads was performed with the Decombinator software suite. Every sample was subsampled to the same number of TCRs (28,000) for the PS versus PT1 abundance plots. Expanded TCRs were defined as absent before sensitization and observed at least eight times at the 2-week time point. TCRdb ran its own pipeline on the public reads, namely fastp trimming at Q25 and MiXCR clone calling, and kept in-frame beta chains. Rows with one shared CDR3 protein collapse into an entry with the most common genes and DNA. The V and J calls and clone size come from TCRdb's table, not from the authors' own analysis. The sample profile shows more than 300,000 distinct CDR3 sequences; around 5% of them were found once. The top ten clones comprise about 8.2% of the sample.

Source: whole blood, taken in connection with sensitization to the hapten diphenylcyclopropenone (DPC). Recombination connected TRBV20-1 to TRBJ1-4; TRBD1 might be the D gene, on 5 matching bases. This TCR came from a woman under 30 with alopecia areata. Some clones in this sample may be carry-over from other donors' samples. CDR3 loop: CSARDWRGRDEKLFF. In nucleotide form, the sequence is TGCAGTGCTAGAGATTGGCGGGGGAGGGACGAAAAACTGTTTTTT.